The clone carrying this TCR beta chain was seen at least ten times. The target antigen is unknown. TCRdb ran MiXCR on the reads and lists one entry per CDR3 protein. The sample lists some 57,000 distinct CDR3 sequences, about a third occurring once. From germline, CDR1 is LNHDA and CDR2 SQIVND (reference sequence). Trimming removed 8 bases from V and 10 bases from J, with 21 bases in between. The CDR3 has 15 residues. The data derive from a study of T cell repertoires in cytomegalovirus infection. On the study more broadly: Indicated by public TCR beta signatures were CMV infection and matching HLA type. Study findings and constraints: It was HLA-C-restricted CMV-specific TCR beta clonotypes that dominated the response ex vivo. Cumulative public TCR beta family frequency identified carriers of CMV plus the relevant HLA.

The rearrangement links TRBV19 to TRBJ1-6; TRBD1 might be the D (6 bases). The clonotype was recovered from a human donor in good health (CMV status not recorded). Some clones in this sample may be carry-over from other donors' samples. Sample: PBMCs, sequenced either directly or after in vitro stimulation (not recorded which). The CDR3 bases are TGTGCCAGTCGACCCGGCCAGGGGCTCGGCTCACCCCTCCACTTT. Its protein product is CASRPGQGLGSPLHF.